One T cell receptor (beta chain) is described in this entry. As yet, its antigen is unknown. No patient had autoimmune disease or received systemic immunosuppression. Data came from immunoSEQ multiplex PCR; TCRdb stores just in-frame clones and leaves some out. The top ten hold less than 3.5% of the sample, which has some 70,000 clones, approximately 90% seen once. The sample originates from a study of OX40 agonist ivuxolimab in advanced cancers. On the study more broadly: The group had a mean age of about 65 years, ranged from 23 to 79, and was 80% to 85% male. Regarding the study as a whole: Expanded peripheral T cells had an undetermined antigen specificity.

The CDR3 contains 17 residues. CDR1 is LNHNV and CDR2 is YYDKDF in the germline V gene (reference sequence). V was clipped by 0 bases and J by 5 bases; unmatched bases: 10. This clonotype was obtained from an adult with an advanced solid tumor such as melanoma, head and neck, liver or kidney cancer. This specimen consisted of CD4+ or CD8+ T cells sorted from blood, obtained in a trial of the OX40 agonist ivuxolimab. The chain carries TRBV15 and TRBJ1-5; 7 positions agree with TRBD1. CDR3: CATSRDPSRGSHQPQHF. For the CDR3, the DNA is TGTGCCACCAGCAGAGATCCCAGCAGGGGGTCTCATCAGCCCCAGCATTTT.